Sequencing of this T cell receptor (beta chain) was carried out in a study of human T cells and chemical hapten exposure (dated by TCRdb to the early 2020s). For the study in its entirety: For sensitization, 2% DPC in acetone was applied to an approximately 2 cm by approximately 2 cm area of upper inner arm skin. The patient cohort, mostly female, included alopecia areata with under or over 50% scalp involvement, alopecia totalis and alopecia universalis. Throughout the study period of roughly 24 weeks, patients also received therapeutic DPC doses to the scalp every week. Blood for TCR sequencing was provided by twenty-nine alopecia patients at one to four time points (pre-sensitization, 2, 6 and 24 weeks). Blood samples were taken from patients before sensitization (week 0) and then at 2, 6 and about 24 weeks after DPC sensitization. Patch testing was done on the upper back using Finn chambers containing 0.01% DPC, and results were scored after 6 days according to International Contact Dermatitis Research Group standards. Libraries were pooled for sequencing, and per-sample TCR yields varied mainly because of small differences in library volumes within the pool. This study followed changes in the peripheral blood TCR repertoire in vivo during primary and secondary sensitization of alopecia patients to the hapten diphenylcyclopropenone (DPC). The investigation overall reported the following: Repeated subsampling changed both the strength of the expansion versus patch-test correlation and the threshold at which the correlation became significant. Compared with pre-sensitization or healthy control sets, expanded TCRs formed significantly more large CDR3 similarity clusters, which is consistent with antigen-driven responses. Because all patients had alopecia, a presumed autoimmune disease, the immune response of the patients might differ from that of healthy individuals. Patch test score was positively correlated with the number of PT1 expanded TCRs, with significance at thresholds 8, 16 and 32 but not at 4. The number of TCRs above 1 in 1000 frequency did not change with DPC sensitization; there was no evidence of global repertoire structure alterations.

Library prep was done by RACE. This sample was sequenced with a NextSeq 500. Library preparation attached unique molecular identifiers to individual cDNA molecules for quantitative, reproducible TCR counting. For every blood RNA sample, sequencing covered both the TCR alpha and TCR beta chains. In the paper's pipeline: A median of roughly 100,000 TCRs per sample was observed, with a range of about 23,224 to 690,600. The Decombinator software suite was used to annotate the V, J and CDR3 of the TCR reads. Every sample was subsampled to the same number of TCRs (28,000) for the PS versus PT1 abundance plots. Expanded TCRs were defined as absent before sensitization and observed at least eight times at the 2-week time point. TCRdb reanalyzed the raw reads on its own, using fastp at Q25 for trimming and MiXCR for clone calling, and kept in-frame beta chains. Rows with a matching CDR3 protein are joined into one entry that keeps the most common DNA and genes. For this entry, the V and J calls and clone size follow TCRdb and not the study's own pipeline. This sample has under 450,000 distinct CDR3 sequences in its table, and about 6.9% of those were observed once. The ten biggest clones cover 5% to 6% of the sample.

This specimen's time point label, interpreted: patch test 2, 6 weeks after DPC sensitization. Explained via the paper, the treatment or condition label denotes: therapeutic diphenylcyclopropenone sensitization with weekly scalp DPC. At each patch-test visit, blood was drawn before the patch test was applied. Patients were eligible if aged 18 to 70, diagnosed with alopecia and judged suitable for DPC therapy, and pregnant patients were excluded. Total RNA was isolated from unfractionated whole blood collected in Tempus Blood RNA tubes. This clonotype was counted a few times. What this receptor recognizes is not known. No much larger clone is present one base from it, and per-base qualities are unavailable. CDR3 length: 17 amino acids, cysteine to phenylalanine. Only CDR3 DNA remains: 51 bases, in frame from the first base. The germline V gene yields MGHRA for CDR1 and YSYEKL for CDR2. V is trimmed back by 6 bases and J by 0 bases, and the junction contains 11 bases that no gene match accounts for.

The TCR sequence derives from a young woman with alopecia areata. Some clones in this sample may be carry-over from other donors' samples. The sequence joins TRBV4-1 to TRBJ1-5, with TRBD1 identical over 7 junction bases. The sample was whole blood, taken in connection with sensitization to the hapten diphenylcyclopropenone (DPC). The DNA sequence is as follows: TGCGCCAGCAGGCCCGCGACAGGGAAGTATAGCAATCAGCCCCAGCATTTT. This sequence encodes CASRPATGKYSNQPQHF.